This T cell receptor beta chain appears in the sequencing data of a study of shared clonotypes between healthy human individuals. Study results and limitations: The study found lower generation probabilities in non-shared clonotypes than in those shared by all four donors.

Using immunoSEQ multiplex PCR, the repertoire was profiled, and TCRdb retains in-frame clones only, with some absent. The sample has 110,000 or so clones; about 70% are singletons. With respect to this clone: The antigen remains unidentified.

CD45RO+ cells went into CD8 memory alongside CCR7-negative CD45RA+ TemRA cells. The source material was memory CD8+ T cells sorted from blood. Subset in this sample: CD45RO+ cells pooled with CCR7-negative TemRA cells. The receptor was isolated from a woman in her thirties in good health.

The DNA for the CDR3 is TGTGCCAGCAGCCCGCGCTCCTATTACAATGAGCAGTTCTTC. This translates into CASSPRSYYNEQFF. This rearrangement joins TRBV7-9 to TRBJ2-1; D unclear. The germline V and J ends were trimmed by 5 bases and 4 bases, with 12 bases remaining between them. Germline values: CDR1 SEHNR, CDR2 FQNEAQ (reference sequence). The CDR3 spans 14 residues.